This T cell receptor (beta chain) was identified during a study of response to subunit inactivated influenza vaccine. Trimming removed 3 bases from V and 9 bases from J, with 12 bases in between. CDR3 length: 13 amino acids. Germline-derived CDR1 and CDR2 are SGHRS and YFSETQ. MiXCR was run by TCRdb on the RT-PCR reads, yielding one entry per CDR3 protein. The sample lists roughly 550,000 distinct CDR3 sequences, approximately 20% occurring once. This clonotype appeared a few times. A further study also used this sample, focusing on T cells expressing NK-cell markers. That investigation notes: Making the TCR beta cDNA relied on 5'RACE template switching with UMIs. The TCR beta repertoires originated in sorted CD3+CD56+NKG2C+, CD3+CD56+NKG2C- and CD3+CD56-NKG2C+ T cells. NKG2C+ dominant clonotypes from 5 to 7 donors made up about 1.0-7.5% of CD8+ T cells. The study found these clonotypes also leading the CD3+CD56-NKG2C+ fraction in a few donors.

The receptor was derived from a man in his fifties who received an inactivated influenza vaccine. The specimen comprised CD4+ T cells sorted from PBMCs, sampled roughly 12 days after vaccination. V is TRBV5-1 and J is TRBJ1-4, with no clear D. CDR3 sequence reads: CASSYTNDQKLFF. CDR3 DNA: TGCGCCAGCAGCTACACGAATGATCAAAAACTGTTTTTT.